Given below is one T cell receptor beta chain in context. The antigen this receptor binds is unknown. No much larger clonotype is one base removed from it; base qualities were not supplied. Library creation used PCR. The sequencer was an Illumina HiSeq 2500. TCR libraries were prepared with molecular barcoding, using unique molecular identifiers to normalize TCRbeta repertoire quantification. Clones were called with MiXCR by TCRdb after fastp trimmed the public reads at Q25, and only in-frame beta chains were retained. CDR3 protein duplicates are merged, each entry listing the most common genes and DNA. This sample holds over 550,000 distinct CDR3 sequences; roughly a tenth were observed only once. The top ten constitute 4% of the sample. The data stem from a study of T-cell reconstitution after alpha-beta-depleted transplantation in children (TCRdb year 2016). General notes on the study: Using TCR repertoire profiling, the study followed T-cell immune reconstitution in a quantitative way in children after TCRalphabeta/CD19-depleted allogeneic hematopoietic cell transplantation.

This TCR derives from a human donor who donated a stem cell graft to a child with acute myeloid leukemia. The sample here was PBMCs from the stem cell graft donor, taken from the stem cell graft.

The DNA reads as follows: TGTGCCAGCAGTCTCACCGAAGGGGGCGGGAGAATCTACGAGCAGTACTTC. Translation gives CASSLTEGGGRIYEQYF. The chain employs TRBV2 and TRBJ2-7; the D gene is perhaps TRBD1 or TRBD2, as each covers 7 bases. V loses 5 bases of germline sequence and J loses 3 bases, and the interval between the two ends is 23 bases. Reading from cysteine to phenylalanine, the CDR3 counts 17 amino acids. Only the CDR3 part of the read is kept: 51 bases, read in frame from the first base. According to the germline V gene, CDR1 reads SNHLY and CDR2 reads FYNNEI.